Sequencing of this T cell receptor (beta chain) was carried out in a study of T cells after yellow fever vaccination (dated by TCRdb to between 2018 and 2021). Looking at the study overall: Libraries from fractions with low cell numbers were prepared with the SMART-Seq v4 Ultra Low Input RNA kit. Bulk TCR alpha and beta repertoires were sequenced longitudinally to track T-cell clones before and after primary and booster YFV17D yellow fever vaccination. Blood samples were taken at several timepoints before and after primary and secondary immunization, and bulk PBMC replicates and cell subsets were isolated. Two healthy male donors, one aged 18 to 30 and one aged 30 to 39 years, were included in the cohort.

Summary of the overall study and its limitations: Only a couple of donors were included in the study, so the extent to which the findings can be generalized is limited. The secondary T-cell response was weaker than the primary response but faster, peaking on day 5 instead of day 15. Computational filtering was required because FACS-sorted repertoires could contain abundant contaminating clonotypes from the bulk population. A small share of clonotypes occurred in both CD4 and CD8 compartments, likely arising from convergent recombination. After the booster, most clones that had expanded after primary vaccination were detected again (approximately 97% of CD4 and roughly 86% of CD8), suggesting broad maintenance of memory.

Comments on this clonotype: Its specific antigen is unknown. It has no much larger one-base neighbor in the sample; base qualities were not kept.

The treatment or condition label corresponds to: live attenuated yellow fever vaccine strain. At every blood-draw timepoint, two biological replicates of bulk PBMCs were collected. A standard Ficoll-Paque protocol was used to isolate PBMCs from peripheral blood. TriZol was used to extract RNA from bulk PBMCs, CD4 and CD8 fractions, and dextramer-positive and dextramer-negative fractions. CDR3 length: 15 amino acids, cysteine to phenylalanine. The read is trimmed to its CDR3 DNA, 45 bases read in frame from base 1. V and J are truncated by 6 bases and 5 bases respectively, leaving an intervening sequence of 16 bases. CDR1 and CDR2 (KGHDR, SFDVKD) derive from the germline V gene. TCR cDNA was synthesized by 5'RACE template switching, through which a universal primer site and unique molecular identifiers were introduced. Priming of cDNA synthesis was performed from both the TCR alpha and TCR beta constant segments. Library amplification involved two PCR steps, and the second step added sample barcodes and sequencing adapters. Sequencing of libraries was done on Illumina HiSeq 2500 (2x100 bp) or NovaSeq (2x150 bp). The study's own analysis went as follows. Demultiplexing of reads and collapsing into UMI consensus sequences were performed with MIGEC, and V(D)J alignment was carried out with MiXCR. Vaccine-responding clonotypes were identified with edgeR using replicate PBMC samples, with FDR below 0.01 and a log2 fold change above 5 up to day 15 being required. Each bulk clonotype received a CD4 or CD8 identity based on whether the sequenced CD4 or CD8 repertoire contained that clonotype at higher abundance. Through fastp at Q25 and MiXCR, TCRdb rebuilt clones from the public reads, retaining in-frame beta chains. Here each entry gathers all rows of one CDR3 protein and keeps the most common genes and DNA. Here the V and J calls rest on TCRdb's processing, not on the authors' analysis. Recorded for this sample are around 550,000 distinct CDR3 sequences; 15% to 20% of them occurred a single time. The ten largest clones take up 13% to 15% of the sample.

This sequence was found in a man aged 30 to 39 who received the YFV17D yellow fever vaccine. Sequencing was performed on PBMCs, taken 15 days after the yellow fever booster vaccination. The rearranged segments are TRBV24-1 and TRBJ2-1; the D gene is possibly TRBD1, with 6 bases matching. The DNA sequence follows: TGTGCCACCAGTCTAGGTGGGACAAAAGACAATGAGCAGTTCTTC. This gives the protein CATSLGGTKDNEQFF.